These T cell receptor beta chains were read from a single sample in a study of lymphopenia after photon versus proton radiotherapy. Sequenced by immunoSEQ multiplex PCR; TCRdb stores in-frame clones only, minus some. The sample consists of 150,000 or so clones, 75% to 90% of them appearing once. The sequences come from peripheral blood, collected from a patient treated with photon-based radiotherapy. The receptor set was obtained from a man in his forties or fifties with gastric cancer. Both conserved end residues are part of each CDR3.

TRBV11-2	TRBJ2-1	CASRQIAGGSYNEQFF
TRBV2	TRBJ1-1	CASSATAGNTEAFF
TRBV5-6	TRBJ2-3	CASSLTLGQGRADTQYF
TRBV4-1	TRBJ2-3	CASSKLGSTQYF
TRBV9	TRBJ2-1	CASSPRGDRGFHEQFF
TRBV6-5	TRBJ1-1	CASSQQTGIGTEAFF
TRBV18	TRBJ2-7	CASSPGVDREIYEQYF
TRBV6-4	TRBJ2-3	CASSDSGWTDTQYF
TRBV5-4	TRBJ1-5	CASSRQGADQPQHF
TRBV28	TRBJ1-1	CASIPWRDSILNTEAFF
TRBV5-6	TRBJ2-5	CASSFLAGQETQYF
TRBV7-8	TRBJ1-2	CASSLYNGYTF
TRBV10-3	TRBJ2-2	CAISGTVNTGELFF
TRBV6-4	TRBJ1-1	CASSSDRRRTEAFF
TRBV7-2	TRBJ2-3	CASSLKGGMYDTQYF
TRBV4-1	TRBJ1-1	CASSQTGGFGNTEAFF
TRBV6-1	TRBJ2-2	CASSVVMRTGGPGELFF
TRBV27	TRBJ2-7	CASSPLRFRGDEQYF
TRBV6-1	TRBJ1-4	CASSVRGQATNEKLFF
TRBV27	TRBJ2-1	CASSLSYGRADFNEQFF
TRBV6-4	TRBJ2-3	CASSQAGQGADTQYF
TRBV29-1	TRBJ2-1	CSVEKGSGSVNEQFF
TRBV9	TRBJ1-4	CASSVEDRVPEKLFF
TRBV7-2	TRBJ2-7	CASSLVQISYEQYF
TRBV6-1	TRBJ1-4	CASSAGDGGEKLFF
TRBV15	TRBJ1-2	CATSFRSTGRGYTF
TRBV25-1	TRBJ2-2	CASSDPRQGITGELFF
TRBV28	TRBJ2-7	CASSLRFLGKEALEQYF
TRBV7-8	TRBJ2-3	CASSWARELPYF
TRBV7-2	TRBJ2-7	CASSLRQGPPYEQYF
TRBV9	TRBJ2-2	CASSVFGSGTGELFF
TRBV18	TRBJ1-4	CASSPAPREKLFF
TRBV28	TRBJ1-2	CASSPPNRANYGYTF
TRBV28	TRBJ1-4	CASSRTETNEKLFF
TRBV7-2	TRBJ1-2	CASSFQGDGYTF
TRBV14	TRBJ2-1	CASQLGSYNEQFF
TRBV30	TRBJ1-4	CARRDIRNEKLFF
TRBV18	TRBJ1-4	CASSPRENEKLFF
TRBV9	TRBJ2-5	CASSAGTIQETQYF
TRBV19	TRBJ2-7	CASSIGGFYEQYF
TRBV9	TRBJ2-5	CASSVAPTASGTIQETQYF
TRBV19	TRBJ2-2	CASTGTSGSVGAGELFF
TRBV19	TRBJ2-7	CASSPREWYEQYF
TRBV28	TRBJ1-3	CASSLQGAGNTIYF
TRBV11-3	TRBJ1-1	CASSLGRTGYGDTEAFF
TRBV5-1	TRBJ2-6	CASSPPTGSGANVLTF
TRBV5-1	TRBJ2-7	CASSLVPGTYEQYF
TRBV7-6	TRBJ2-3	CASSSRLGSTDTQYF
TRBV30	TRBJ1-4	CAWGPGQGATNEKLFF
TRBV6-1	TRBJ1-2	CASSETEEYGYTF
TRBV14	TRBJ2-3	CASSFQNVDTQYF
TRBV30	TRBJ2-2	CAWSRKSGGDTGELFF
TRBV13	TRBJ2-2	CASSYGLPGGTGELFF
TRBV11-2	TRBJ2-6	CASSLDLAGISGANVLTF